The clone carrying this TCR beta chain has a handful of counts. The data stem from a study of T-cell memory formation after mild COVID-19. TCRdb recomputed calls from the 5' RACE reads with MiXCR, one row per CDR3 protein. The sample comprises under 300,000 distinct CDR3 sequences, less than 9.5% of which are singletons, and 22% rests with the top ten. The receptor comes from a man younger than 35 who had mild COVID-19 (a few samples of this study predate the infection). Cell type and time point are not known. Sequenced sample: PBMCs or a T cell subset sorted from them (not recorded which).

The CDR3 bases are TGTGCCAGCAGCGCGGGACTCTTTTTTTCACCCCTCCACTTT. Translating it yields CASSAGLFFSPLHF. This chain uses TRBV7-2 with TRBJ1-6; perhaps TRBD1 as D (5 bases). CDR3 size: 14 residues. From germline, CDR1 is SGHTA and CDR2 FQGNSA. V lost 5 bases and J 9 bases, leaving 14 bases between the germline ends.